These 4 T cell receptor beta chains originate from one sample sequenced in a study of shared clonotypes between healthy human individuals. Sequenced by immunoSEQ multiplex PCR; TCRdb stores in-frame clones only, minus some. The sample gives 650,000 to 750,000 clones, less than 80% of which show up once; around 1.8% is in the top ten. Source material: memory CD4+ T cells sorted from blood. Subset denoted: CD45RA-negative fraction. The source of these receptors is a woman in her twenties or thirties in good health.

V gene TRBV5-1 combines with J gene TRBJ1-1; D gene uncertain. There are 13 residues in the CDR3. The ends were cut back, 4 bases at V and 1 base at J, with 8 bases in the middle. Germline lookup yields CDR1 SGHRS and CDR2 YFSETQ. CDR3 in DNA: TGCGCCAGCAGCACAACAAAGAACACTGAAGCTTTCTTT. Protein: CASSTTKNTEAFF.

V gene TRBV25-1 combines with J gene TRBJ1-3, with 9 bases lining up with TRBD1. V lost 6 bases to trimming and J lost 4 bases; unmatched junction nucleotides: 7. Germline CDR1 reads MGHDK; CDR2 reads SYGVNS. This CDR3 region has 15 residues. The CDR3 region is CASSEGDRAGNTIYF. The CDR3 region has the DNA TGTGCCAGCAGCGAAGGGGACAGGGCCGGAAACACCATATATTTT.

This clone was recorded once. The gene calls are TRBV7-8 and TRBJ1-2; possibly TRBD1 for D (6 bases). The CDR3 contains 19 residues. CDR1 and CDR2 (germline): SGHVS, FQNEAQ. The V end lost 5 bases, the J end lost 5 bases, and 30 bases lay between the germline ends. CDR3 nucleotides: TGTGCCAGCAGCCCCACCCGGATCACAGGGATGAGGGATCGGTATGGCTACACCTTC. Its translation: CASSPTRITGMRDRYGYTF. Full variable domain (outside the CDR3, taken from reference TRBV7-8 and TRBJ1-2): GAGVSQSPRYKVAKRGQDVALRCDPISGHVSLFWYQQALGQGPEFLTYFQNEAQLDKSGLPSDRFFAERPEGSVSTLKIQRTQQEDSAVYLCASSPTRITGMRDRYGYTFGSGTRLTVV.

The J gene is TRBJ1-5, the V gene TRBV19; D perhaps matches TRBD1 (6 bases). Per the germline V gene, CDR1 is LNHDA and CDR2 is SQIVND (reference sequence). This CDR3 spans 13 amino acids. Trimming removed 10 bases at V and 5 bases at J, with 15 bases between. The CDR3 sequence is CATRTGLHQPQHF. CDR3 bases: TGTGCCACCAGAACAGGGCTACATCAGCCCCAGCATTTT. Full variable domain (missing parts from reference TRBV19 and TRBJ1-5): DGGITQSPKYLFRKEGQNVTLSCEQNLNHDAMYWYRQDPGQGLRLIYYSQIVNDFQKGDIAEGYSVSREKKESFPLTVTSAQKNPTAFYLCATRTGLHQPQHFGDGTRLSIL.